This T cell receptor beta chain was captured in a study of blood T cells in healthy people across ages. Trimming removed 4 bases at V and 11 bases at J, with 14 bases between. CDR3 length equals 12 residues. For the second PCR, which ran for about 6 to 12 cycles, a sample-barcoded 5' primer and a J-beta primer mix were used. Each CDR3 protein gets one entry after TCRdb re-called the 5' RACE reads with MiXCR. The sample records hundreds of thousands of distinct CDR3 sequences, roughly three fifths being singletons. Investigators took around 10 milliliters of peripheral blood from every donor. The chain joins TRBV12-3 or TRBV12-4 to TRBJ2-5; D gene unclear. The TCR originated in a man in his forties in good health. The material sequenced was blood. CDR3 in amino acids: CASSWLSNEQYF. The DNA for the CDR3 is TGTGCCAGCAGTTGGCTGAGTAATGAGCAGTACTTC.